One and the same sample provided the 6 T cell receptor beta chains below, sequenced in a study of response to subunit inactivated influenza vaccine. TCRdb passed the RT-PCR reads through MiXCR, listing each CDR3 protein once. This table holds roughly 570,000 distinct CDR3 sequences, around 13% found once. The source material was PBMCs from blood, sampled about 11 days after vaccination. The receptor source for this set is a man aged 50-59 years who received an inactivated influenza vaccine.

This clonotype was counted at least ten times. The chain employs TRBV20-1 and TRBJ2-7; 12 bases are shared with TRBD2. The germline V gene has CDR1 DFQATT and CDR2 SNEGSKA (reference sequence). The CDR3 spans 14 residues. The ends lost 6 bases at V and 6 bases at J; junction bases unmatched: 9. Here the CDR3 DNA reads TGCAGTGCCACCGGACTAGCGGGATTACGCGAGCAGTACTTC. Its protein product is CSATGLAGLREQYF.

The genes are TRBV4-2 and TRBJ2-1; D is uncertain. The CDR3 runs to 15 residues. CDR1 is LGHNA, CDR2 YNFKEQ, per germline. V dropped 7 bases and J dropped 6 bases, with 19 bases sitting between them. The CDR3 loop is CASNLQPASGNEQFF. CDR3 nucleotide sequence: TGTGCCAGCAATCTCCAGCCGGCTTCAGGCAATGAGCAGTTCTTC.

This clonotype appeared a few times. This chain uses TRBV6-5 with TRBJ2-3; D remains unclear. V lost 0 bases and J lost 5, with 9 bases in between. The CDR3 consists of 14 residues. Germline values: CDR1 MNHEY, CDR2 SVGAGI. The CDR3 DNA reads TGTGCCAGCAGTTACTCGACCGGTGGAGATACGCAGTATTTT. This codes for CASSYSTGGDTQYF.

In regard to this clonotype: Being one base from a much bigger clone, this may be a read error. The CDR3 sequence: CSVADRGFGIQPQHF. CDR3 DNA: TGCAGCGTCGCTGACAGGGGGTTCGGCATTCAGCCCCAGCATTTT. The chain carries TRBV29-1 and TRBJ1-5, with 9 bases that match TRBD1. Germline V gene sequence: CDR1 SQVTM, CDR2 ANQGSEA. The CDR3 runs to 15 residues. V shed 6 bases, J shed 6 bases, and the junction held 12 bases outside the gene matches.

This chain connects TRBV5-1 to TRBJ2-2, with 7 nucleotides matching TRBD1. The CDR3 contains 15 residues. With V trimmed by 1 base and J by 3 bases, 3 bases remained unmatched. Germline V lookup: CDR1 SGHRS, CDR2 YFSETQ. The CDR3 DNA reads as TGCGCCAGCAGCTTGAAAGGGGGCCACACCGGGGAGCTGTTTTTT. Protein: CASSLKGGHTGELFF.

The J gene is TRBJ2-7, the V gene TRBV9; the D is unclear. The CDR3 totals 13 residues. V lost 3 bases and J lost 4, with 11 bases in between. Germline V lookup: CDR1 SGDLS, CDR2 YYNGEE. Written as DNA, the CDR3 is TGTGCCAGCAGCGGTCAACCGGGTTACGAGCAGTACTTC. Translation gives CASSGQPGYEQYF.